This T cell receptor beta chain is drawn from a study of persistence of HIV-infected CD4 T cells. Study-wide background: A couple of participants gave one leukapheresis sample; others gave up to roughly 180 mL blood repeatedly.

This was the immunoSEQ version 4 assay in survey mode. Sequencing used immunoSEQ multiplex PCR; TCRdb keeps in-frame clones, though not all of them. The sample has 25,000 to 30,000 clones; approximately 78% are singletons. The stimulus was lysate of CMV-infected fibroblasts, about 10 ug/mL. Memory cells lacking CD40L and CD69 with high CD45RO were sorted. V lost 5 bases and J 4 bases, leaving 6 bases between the germline ends. This CDR3 has 11 residues. The germline CDR1 and CDR2 sequences are DFQATT and SNEGSKA (reference sequence). This clone showed up just once. No antigen is known for it. Sequenced here: CD4+ T cells sorted from PBMCs after approximately 19-hour stimulation, sampled from a patient who received antiretroviral therapy. The chain has TRBV20-1 and TRBJ1-3; D is possibly TRBD1 (5 bases). The TCR originated in an adult man with HIV who was CMV-seropositive. The CDR3 DNA reads TGCAGTGCTCCAGGGGGAAACACCATATATTTT. Translated, it gives CSAPGGNTIYF.